A single sample is the source of the 10 T cell receptor beta chains below, sequenced in a study of CD8 T cells in acute hepatitis C reinfection. Time point of the sample: naive CD8 control sorted from an acute-time-point sample. This table comes from immunoSEQ multiplex PCR, and its TCRdb copy is limited to in-frame clones, with some not included. The table includes around 36,000 clones, roughly 85% detected once. Sequencing used naive CD8+ T cells from PBMCs. All receptors derive from a young woman who spontaneously cleared hepatitis C infection.

The rearrangement uses TRBV12-5 and TRBJ1-3, with D possibly matching TRBD1 (6 bases). V was shortened by 0 bases and J by 4 bases, with 16 bases between the two germline ends. Looked up from germline, CDR1 is LGHNT and CDR2 is FRNRAP. The CDR3 has 17 amino acids. CDR3 nucleotides: TGTGCTAGTGGTTTGGTACTGGGGCAGGGGCGCGGAAACACCATATATTTT. Residues: CASGLVLGQGRGNTIYF.

This chain uses TRBV5-4 with TRBJ2-7, with 7 bases lining up with TRBD2. From germline, CDR1 is SGHNT and CDR2 YYREEE (reference sequence). This CDR3 contains 15 residues. V lost 1 base to trimming and J lost 0 bases; unmatched junction nucleotides: 4. DNA of the CDR3: TGTGCCAGCAGCTTGACAGCGGGAAGCTCCTACGAGCAGTACTTC. Translated: CASSLTAGSSYEQYF.

This clone is a singleton in its sample. This chain joins TRBV12-5 and TRBJ2-1, with D perhaps TRBD2 (5 bases). CDR3 length: 16 amino acids. Trimming cost V 1 base and J 4 bases, with 14 bases left between them. Germline values: CDR1 LGHNT, CDR2 FRNRAP. CDR3 in DNA: TGTGCTAGTGGTTTGGCTGGGCGGAGGCCTTACAATGAGCAGTTCTTC. The encoded protein is CASGLAGRRPYNEQFF. The complete variable domain, with remaining parts taken from reference TRBV12-5 and TRBJ2-1, reads DARVTQTPRHKVTEMGQEVTMRCQPILGHNTVFWYRQTMMQGLELLAYFRNRAPLDDSGMPKDRFSAEMPDATLATLKIQPSEPRDSAVYFCASGLAGRRPYNEQFFGPGTRLTVL.

The rearrangement links TRBV7-3 to TRBJ2-5; D is uncertain. Germline loops: CDR1 SGHTA, CDR2 FQGTGA. This CDR3 spans 14 amino acids. The germline V and J ends were trimmed by 4 bases and 3 bases, with 12 bases remaining between them. CDR3 region: CASSSDGPKETQYF. CDR3 sequence (DNA): TGTGCCAGCAGCTCCGACGGGCCCAAAGAGACCCAGTACTTC.

This chain links TRBV19 with TRBJ2-5; D not certain. This CDR3 contains 15 residues. V was trimmed by 5 bases and J by 1 base, leaving 14 bases between them. CDR1 and CDR2 from the germline V gene are LNHDA and SQIVND (reference sequence). The CDR3 DNA is TGTGCCAGTAGTCTAGGCAAGGAATTCCAAGAGACCCAGTACTTC. Its protein product is CASSLGKEFQETQYF.

This clone was recorded a few times. Germline and junction disagree at one end, which may indicate a read error. CDR3 in amino acids: CATSPEGTYQPQHF. The CDR3 DNA reads TGTGCCACCAGCCCGGAAGGGACTTATCAGCCCCAGCATTTT. V usage is TRBV7-9 and J usage is TRBJ1-5, with D possibly matching TRBD1 (5 bases). The CDR3 totals 14 residues. The germline CDR1 and CDR2 sequences are SEHNR and FQNEAQ (reference sequence).

V is TRBV6-5 and J is TRBJ2-7; no clear D gene. Trimming cost V 2 bases and J 1 base, with 9 bases left between them. Germline loops: CDR1 MNHEY, CDR2 SVGAGI. The CDR3 has 14 residues. The CDR3 sequence is CASSYEVGSYEQYF. CDR3 bases: TGTGCCAGCAGTTACGAGGTGGGTTCCTACGAGCAGTACTTC.

V gene TRBV30 combines with J gene TRBJ2-1; D gene ambiguous. V dropped 4 bases and J dropped 8 bases, with 12 bases sitting between them. This CDR3 comprises 12 residues. Germline assignment: CDR1 GTSNPN and CDR2 SVGIG (reference sequence). The CDR3 DNA reads TGTGCCTGGAATTTAGCTTCCTATGAGCAGTTCTTC. It yields the protein CAWNLASYEQFF.

The chain uses TRBV18 and TRBJ2-1, with D perhaps matching TRBD2 (6 bases). V gave up 0 bases and J gave up 7 bases, with 16 bases separating them. This CDR3 is built from 16 residues. Per the germline V gene, CDR1 is KGHSH and CDR2 is LQKENI. The CDR3: CASSPPRLVGANEQFF. The CDR3, as DNA: TGTGCCAGCTCACCACCAAGACTAGTTGGGGCAAATGAGCAGTTCTTC.

V gene TRBV19 combines with J gene TRBJ1-5; TRBD1 is a possible D gene (5 bases). The V gene lost 7 bases and the J gene lost 7 bases, with 17 bases spanning the gap. The CDR3 covers 14 residues. CDR1 and CDR2 from the germline V gene are LNHDA and SQIVND (reference sequence). In DNA, the CDR3 is TGTGCCAGTAACCTGGGGGGGGGAGGACAGCCCCAGCATTTT. Its protein product is CASNLGGGGQPQHF.